This TCR beta chain was found in a study of OX40 agonist ivuxolimab in advanced cancers. Produced via immunoSEQ multiplex PCR; TCRdb's table is partial and in-frame only. Here the sample spans about 40,000 clones, 82% being singletons. The germline V and J ends were trimmed by 4 bases and 1 base, with 6 bases remaining between them. Germline CDR1 is SGHTA and CDR2 is FQGTGA. This CDR3 is 13 amino acids long. The chain couples TRBV7-3 to TRBJ2-3; D ambiguous. The clonotype was recovered from an adult with an advanced solid tumor such as melanoma, head and neck, liver or kidney cancer. The sequenced sample was CD4+ or CD8+ T cells sorted from blood, obtained in a trial of the OX40 agonist ivuxolimab. The CDR3 region is CASSSQGTDTQYF. The CDR3 region has the DNA TGTGCCAGCAGCTCCCAGGGCACAGATACGCAGTATTTT.